A selection of T cell receptor beta chains follows, all from one sample in a study of T cell responses to AZD1222 COVID-19 vaccine. Measured with immunoSEQ multiplex PCR; TCRdb has only the in-frame clones, and not every one. The data contain under 150,000 clones, around 93% of them seen just once; the ten biggest clones take up around 5.1%. Material: peripheral blood, obtained on day 0 of AZD1222 vaccination. The receptors shown here come from an adult in good health. The CDR3 runs from the conserved cysteine through the conserved F or W. Each record gives: J gene, V gene, clone size, D gene, CDR3 protein, CDR3 DNA. A D gene is named only where the DNA matches it firmly. Some rows mark clone size as missing; the rest say once, few, many or name a class of expanded clone.

TRBJ1-5	TRBV9	.	.	CASSAGSANSNQPQHF	TGTGCCAGCAGCGCGGGGTCGGCCAATAGCAATCAGCCCCAGCATTTT
TRBJ1-5	TRBV3-1/TRBV3-2	.	.	CASSLGSGQPQHF	TGTGCCAGCAGCCTCGGGTCGGGTCAGCCCCAGCATTTT
TRBJ2-7	TRBV7-2	.	.	CASSASGGPYEQYF	TGTGCCAGCAGCGCGTCCGGGGGCCCCTACGAGCAGTACTTC
TRBJ1-1	TRBV12-3/TRBV12-4	.	.	CASSLRQGNAFF	TGTGCCAGCAGTTTGCGGCAGGGGAACGCTTTCTTT
TRBJ2-1	TRBV6-5	.	.	CASSWTGRETEQFF	TGTGCCAGCAGTTGGACGGGCAGGGAAACTGAGCAGTTCTTC
TRBJ1-3	TRBV7-2	.	TRBD1	CASSLEGGVGNTIYF	TGTGCCAGCAGCTTAGAAGGGGGCGTCGGAAACACCATATATTTT
TRBJ1-3	TRBV6-5	.	.	CASSLDSYSGNTIYF	TGTGCCAGCAGCCTGGACAGCTACTCTGGAAACACCATATATTTT
TRBJ2-2	TRBV6-2/TRBV6-3	few	TRBD1	CASSMGQGLSGELFF	TGTGCCAGCAGCATGGGACAGGGCTTGAGCGGGGAGCTGTTTTTT
TRBJ1-2	TRBV7-9	.	.	CASSRGHPGYTF	TGTGCCAGCAGCCGGGGACACCCTGGCTACACCTTC
TRBJ2-7	TRBV9	.	.	CASSPSGVTYEQYF	TGTGCCAGCAGCCCCTCGGGGGTAACCTACGAGCAGTACTTC
TRBJ1-6	TRBV19	.	.	CASSIVNSPLHF	TGTGCCAGTAGTATAGTTAATTCACCCCTCCACTTT
TRBJ1-2	TRBV19	.	.	CASSVEGIYGYTF	TGTGCCAGTAGTGTGGAGGGGATTTATGGCTACACCTTC
TRBJ1-4	TRBV7-2	.	.	CATQRDVGEKLFF	TGTGCCACTCAAAGGGACGTGGGTGAAAAACTGTTTTTT
TRBJ1-6	TRBV9	.	.	CASSALGQLYSPLHF	TGTGCCAGCAGCGCCCTAGGACAGCTTTATTCACCCCTCCACTTT
TRBJ1-5	TRBV4-1	.	.	CASSIREVDQPQHF	TGCGCCAGCAGCATTAGGGAGGTAGATCAGCCCCAGCATTTT
TRBJ1-6	TRBV3-1/TRBV3-2	.	.	CASSQGTVFNYNSPLHF	TGTGCCAGCAGCCAAGGCACAGTTTTTAACTATAATTCACCCCTCCACTTT
TRBJ1-6	TRBV7-2	.	.	CASSPVTGLSYNSPLHF	TGTGCCAGCAGCCCAGTTACAGGGTTGTCCTATAATTCACCCCTCCACTTT
TRBJ1-6	TRBV30	.	.	CAWRTDFNSPLHF	TGTGCCTGGAGGACTGATTTTAATTCACCCCTCCACTTT
TRBJ2-7	TRBV6-2/TRBV6-3	.	TRBD2	CASSYSETSLYEQYF	TGTGCCAGCAGTTACTCGGAGACTAGCCTCTACGAGCAGTACTTC
TRBJ2-3	TRBV4-3	.	.	CASSQDYTDTQYF	TGCGCCAGCAGCCAAGACTACACAGATACGCAGTATTTT
TRBJ1-3	TRBV3-1/TRBV3-2	.	.	CASSQDSLQGSGNTIYF	TGTGCCAGCAGCCAAGATTCCCTACAGGGCTCTGGAAACACCATATATTTT
TRBJ1-2	TRBV12-3/TRBV12-4	once	.	CASSLSSGNGYTF	TGTGCCAGCAGTTTGAGCTCCGGGAACGGCTACACCTTC
TRBJ1-2	TRBV7-2	once	.	CASSLLPGDYGYTF	TGTGCCAGCAGCTTATTACCGGGGGACTATGGCTACACCTTC
TRBJ1-4	TRBV10-1	once	.	CASSAGDGEKLFF	TGCGCCAGCAGTGCAGGGGATGGTGAAAAACTGTTTTTT
TRBJ2-2	TRBV7-9	.	.	CASSGGELFF	TGTGCCAGCAGCGGAGGGGAGCTGTTTTTT
TRBJ2-7	TRBV11-2	.	.	CASSPDTRTVFF	TGTGCCAGCAGCCCAGATACTAGGACTGTATTCTTC
TRBJ1-2	TRBV2	.	.	CASSELGEGAESHYGYTF	TGTGCCAGCAGTGAGTTGGGGGAAGGGGCAGAGTCTCATTATGGCTACACCTTC
TRBJ2-7	TRBV7-8	.	TRBD1	CASSLDRVKDEQYF	TGTGCCAGCAGCCTAGACAGGGTCAAGGACGAGCAGTACTTC
TRBJ1-1	TRBV6-6	.	TRBD1	CASDRGQGDAEAFF	TGTGCCAGCGACAGGGGGCAGGGGGACGCTGAAGCTTTCTTT
TRBJ2-1	TRBV3-1/TRBV3-2	.	.	CASSQPSYNEQFF	TGTGCCAGCAGCCAACCCAGCTACAATGAGCAGTTCTTC
TRBJ2-7	TRBV7-2	few	TRBD1	CASSLSDRESEQYF	TGTGCCAGCAGCTTAAGTGACAGGGAGAGCGAGCAGTACTTC
TRBJ2-3	TRBV11-2	once	.	CASSLDSRDTQYF	TGTGCCAGCAGCTTAGATAGCCGGGATACGCAGTATTTT
TRBJ2-5	TRBV7-2	.	.	CASSLVRGQRETQYF	TGTGCCAGCAGCTTAGTCCGGGGTCAGAGGGAGACCCAGTACTTC
TRBJ1-4	TRBV7-9	.	.	CASSLSPGGDEKLFF	TGTGCCAGCAGCTTATCCCCCGGAGGGGATGAAAAACTGTTTTTT
TRBJ2-5	TRBV5-1	.	.	CASSPEEGPKRTQYF	TGCGCCAGCAGCCCCGAGGAGGGGCCGAAGCGGACCCAGTACTTC
TRBJ1-3	TRBV13	.	TRBD1	CASSPDRGSGNTIYF	TGTGCCAGCAGCCCGGACAGGGGCTCTGGAAACACCATATATTTT
TRBJ1-3	TRBV5-1	.	.	CASSLDGQISGNTIYF	TGCGCCAGCAGCTTGGATGGACAGATCTCTGGAAACACCATATATTTT
TRBJ2-3	TRBV4-3	.	TRBD2	CASSQDLAGSTDTQYF	TGCGCCAGCAGCCAAGATCTAGCGGGAAGCACAGATACGCAGTATTTT
TRBJ1-1	TRBV4-3	.	.	CASSQDSGFTEAFF	TGCGCCAGCAGCCAAGATTCCGGTTTCACTGAAGCTTTCTTT
TRBJ1-4	TRBV7-8	.	TRBD1	CASSLQGAGEKLFF	TGTGCCAGCAGCCTTCAGGGGGCAGGGGAAAAACTGTTTTTT
TRBJ2-7	TRBV7-9	.	.	CASGGAPSYEQYF	TGTGCCAGCGGGGGGGCCCCCTCCTACGAGCAGTACTTC
TRBJ1-2	TRBV20-1	.	.	CSASLPGPRGYTF	TGCAGTGCTAGTCTACCGGGTCCGCGAGGCTACACCTTC
TRBJ2-1	TRBV2	.	.	CASSDERFAYNEQFF	TGTGCCAGCAGCGATGAAAGATTCGCCTACAATGAGCAGTTCTTC